This T cell receptor beta chain was identified in a study of T cells after yellow fever vaccination. Study background: Fractions of limited cellularity were prepared by means of SMART-Seq v4 Ultra Low Input. Study findings and constraints: Though it reached lower strength, the secondary response hit its peak faster, day 5 versus 15.

The CDR3 totals 14 residues. Per germline, CDR1 MNHNS and CDR2 SASEGT. Template switching by 5'RACE produced TCR cDNA, adding a universal primer site and UMIs. TCRdb itself ran the 5' RACE reads through MiXCR, one entry per CDR3 protein. Among 200,000 to 300,000 distinct CDR3 sequences, under 15% were seen once, and the ten largest hold less than 0.55%. Regarding this clonotype: Antigen: not known. Germline and junction disagree at one end, which may indicate a read error.

The rearrangement links TRBV6-1 to TRBJ2-3; D is uncertain. The sample was CD4+ T cells sorted from PBMCs, taken 45 days after the yellow fever booster vaccination. This clonotype originated in a man aged 30 to 39 who received the YFV17D yellow fever vaccine. This CDR3 reads CDSSEGLGSDTQYF. The DNA for the CDR3 is TGTGACAGCAGTGAAGGATTGGGATCGGATACGCAGTATTTT.